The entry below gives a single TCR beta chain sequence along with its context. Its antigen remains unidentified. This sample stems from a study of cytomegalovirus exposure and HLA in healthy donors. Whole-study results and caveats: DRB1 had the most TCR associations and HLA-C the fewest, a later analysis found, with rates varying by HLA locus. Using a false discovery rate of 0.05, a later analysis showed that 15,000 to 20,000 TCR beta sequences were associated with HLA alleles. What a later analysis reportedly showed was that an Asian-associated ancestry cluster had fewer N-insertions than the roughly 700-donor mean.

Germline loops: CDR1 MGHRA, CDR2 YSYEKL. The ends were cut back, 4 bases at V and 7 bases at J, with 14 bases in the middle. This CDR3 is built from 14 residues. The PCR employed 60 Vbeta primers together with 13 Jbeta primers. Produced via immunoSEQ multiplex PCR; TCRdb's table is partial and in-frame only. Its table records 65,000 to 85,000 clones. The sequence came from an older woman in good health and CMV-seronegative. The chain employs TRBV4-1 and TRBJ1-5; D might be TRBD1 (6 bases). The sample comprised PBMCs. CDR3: CASSLLHGQQPQHF. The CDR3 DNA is TGCGCCAGCAGCCTCTTACACGGACAGCAGCCCCAGCATTTT.